This T cell receptor beta chain was obtained from a study of PD-1 blockade in classical Hodgkin lymphoma. Study summary: Patients were treated with nivolumab at 3 mg/kg, and this was given intravenously every 2 weeks.

Study observations and caveats: Relative to healthy donors, newly diagnosed patients reportedly had lower baseline TCR diversity, which was reported as lower still in relapsed/refractory patients. Newly diagnosed patients and complete responders had comparable diversity at baseline. CD4+ TCR diversity climbed significantly by C4D1, unlike CD8+ TCR diversity.

Worth noting for this clone: The antigen is undetermined.

The repertoire was sequenced with immunoSEQ multiplex PCR; TCRdb's copy has only in-frame clones and lacks some. The table lists over 10,000 clones, around 80% of them singletons. There was relapse after autologous stem cell transplantation in every patient, and there was variation in brentuximab vedotin exposure. V lost 2 bases and J 0 bases, leaving 9 bases between the germline ends. In germline, CDR1 is SGHDT, CDR2 YYEEEE. The CDR3 spans 15 residues. The sequencing used peripheral blood mononuclear cells (PBMCs), collected at baseline. The sequence was collected from a human donor with classical Hodgkin lymphoma. The rearrangement uses TRBV5-6 and TRBJ1-5, with D hard to call. DNA for the CDR3: TGTGCCAGCAGCTTAGCCCCGACTAGCAATCAGCCCCAGCATTTT. Encoded protein: CASSLAPTSNQPQHF.